This TCR beta chain was recorded in a study of blood T cells in healthy people across ages. Study information: Template-switching capture recovered about one barcoded beta molecule per two T cells. Study-wide findings and caveats: Estimates based on one million T cells were treated as lower bounds. With donor CMV status unknown, expanded clonotype changes were possibly confounded.

Regarding this clonotype: The antigen is undetermined.

PCR was performed a second time for about 6 to 12 cycles using a sample-barcoded 5' primer and a J-beta primer mix. Each of the cDNA molecules was tagged by a template-switch adaptor with 12 random nucleotides. TCRdb fed the 5' RACE reads into MiXCR, producing one record per CDR3 protein. Of about 1,400,000 distinct CDR3 sequences in the sample, approximately 60% were seen once. Sequencing was done on a sample of blood. The source is a man between 18 and 35 years old in good health.

CDR3 in amino acids: CASSYSPWDGDSGANVLTF. In nucleotides, the CDR3 is TGTGCCAGCAGTTACTCCCCGTGGGACGGGGACTCTGGGGCCAACGTCCTGACTTTC. V usage is TRBV6-2 or TRBV6-3 and J usage is TRBJ2-6, with D perhaps given as TRBD1 or TRBD2 (5 bases each). Germline V lookup: CDR1 MNHEY, CDR2 SVGEGT. Trimming cost V 0 bases and J 0 bases, with 15 bases left between them. CDR3 size: 19 residues.